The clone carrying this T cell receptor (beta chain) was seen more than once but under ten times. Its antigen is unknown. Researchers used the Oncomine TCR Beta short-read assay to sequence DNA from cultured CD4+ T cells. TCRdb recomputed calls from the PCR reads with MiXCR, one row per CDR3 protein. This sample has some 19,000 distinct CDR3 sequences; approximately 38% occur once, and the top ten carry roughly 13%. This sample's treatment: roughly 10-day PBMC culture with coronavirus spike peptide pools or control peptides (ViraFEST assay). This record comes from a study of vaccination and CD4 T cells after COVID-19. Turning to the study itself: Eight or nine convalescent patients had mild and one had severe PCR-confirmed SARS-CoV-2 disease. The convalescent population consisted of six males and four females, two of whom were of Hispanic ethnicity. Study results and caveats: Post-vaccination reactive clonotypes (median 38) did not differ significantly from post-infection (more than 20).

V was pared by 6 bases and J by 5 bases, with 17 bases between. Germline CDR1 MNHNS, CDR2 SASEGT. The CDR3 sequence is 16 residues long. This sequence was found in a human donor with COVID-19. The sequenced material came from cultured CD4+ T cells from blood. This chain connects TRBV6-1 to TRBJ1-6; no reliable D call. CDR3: CASRDQTALNNSPLHF. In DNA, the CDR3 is TGTGCCAGCAGGGATCAAACCGCTTTAAATAATTCACCCCTCCACTTT.